This T cell receptor (beta chain) was observed in a study of T cells expressing NK-cell markers. Study-level information: The study drew TCR beta repertoires from sorted CD3+CD56+NKG2C+, CD3+CD56+NKG2C- and CD3+CD56-NKG2C+ T cells. One of the eight sequenced donors was seronegative, whereas the other seven were HCMV-seropositive. Study observations and caveats: Over 5 donors carried dominant NKG2C+ clonotypes that made up roughly 1.0-8% of their CD8+ T cells. In several donors, dominant clonotypes made up about 25-60.1% of CD3+CD56-NKG2C+ cells.

TCRdb reprocessed the 5' RACE reads and keeps a single row for each CDR3 protein, giving no DNA. The sample includes about 140,000 distinct CDR3 sequences. Germline V gives CDR1 SEHNR, CDR2 FQNEAQ (reference sequence). This CDR3 region has 14 residues. Details on this clonotype: Its target is not known.

The rearrangement links TRBV7-9 to TRBJ2-1; TCRdb gives TRBD1 as the D gene, but with no DNA this cannot be confirmed. The sequencing input was blood T cells: a sorted CD56 or NKG2C T cell subset, CD4+ or CD8+ T cells, or bulk PBMC T cells (not recorded which). The sequence was obtained from a man younger than 35 in good health. CDR3 sequence: CASSFTGTGGEQFF.